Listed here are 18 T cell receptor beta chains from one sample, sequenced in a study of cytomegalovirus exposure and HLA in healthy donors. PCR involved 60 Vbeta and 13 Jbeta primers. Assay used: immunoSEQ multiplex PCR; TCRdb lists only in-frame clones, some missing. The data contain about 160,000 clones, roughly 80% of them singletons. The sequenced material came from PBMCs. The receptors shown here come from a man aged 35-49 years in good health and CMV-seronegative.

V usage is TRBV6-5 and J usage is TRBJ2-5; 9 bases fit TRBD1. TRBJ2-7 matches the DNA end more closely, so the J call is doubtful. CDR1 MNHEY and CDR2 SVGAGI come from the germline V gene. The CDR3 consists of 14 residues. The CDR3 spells CASRNRDRAYEQYF. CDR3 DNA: TGTGCCAGCAGAAACCGGGACAGGGCCTACGAGCAGTACTTC.

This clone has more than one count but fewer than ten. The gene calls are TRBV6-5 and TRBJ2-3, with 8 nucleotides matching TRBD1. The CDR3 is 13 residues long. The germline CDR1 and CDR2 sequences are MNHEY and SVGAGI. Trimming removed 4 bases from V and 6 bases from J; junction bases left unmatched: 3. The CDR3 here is CASSSTGADTQYF. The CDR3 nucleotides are TGTGCCAGCAGTTCGACAGGGGCCGATACGCAGTATTTT.

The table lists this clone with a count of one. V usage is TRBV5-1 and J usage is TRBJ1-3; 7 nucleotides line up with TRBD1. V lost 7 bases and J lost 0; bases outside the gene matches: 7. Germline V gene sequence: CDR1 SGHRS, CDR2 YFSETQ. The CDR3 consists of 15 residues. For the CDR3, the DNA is TGCGCCAGCCGGGACAGTATAGGCTCTGGAAACACCATATATTTT. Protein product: CASRDSIGSGNTIYF.

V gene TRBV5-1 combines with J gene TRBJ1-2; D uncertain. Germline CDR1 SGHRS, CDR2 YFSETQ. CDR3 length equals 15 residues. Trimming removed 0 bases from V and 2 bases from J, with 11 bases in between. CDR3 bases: TGCGCCAGCAGCTTGGATTGGGTCGGGAACTATGGCTACACCTTC. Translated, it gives CASSLDWVGNYGYTF.

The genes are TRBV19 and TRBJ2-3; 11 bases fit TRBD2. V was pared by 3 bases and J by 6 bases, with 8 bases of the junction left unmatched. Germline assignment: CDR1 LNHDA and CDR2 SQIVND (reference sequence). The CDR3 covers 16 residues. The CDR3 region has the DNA TGTGCCAGTAGTATCGATGGCGCTAGCGGGGGGGATACGCAGTATTTT. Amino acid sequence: CASSIDGASGGDTQYF.

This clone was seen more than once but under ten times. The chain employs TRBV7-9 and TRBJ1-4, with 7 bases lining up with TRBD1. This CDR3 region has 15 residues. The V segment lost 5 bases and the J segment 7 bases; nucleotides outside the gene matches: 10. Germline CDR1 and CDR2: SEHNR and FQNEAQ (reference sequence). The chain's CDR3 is CASSLRTGTAEKLFF. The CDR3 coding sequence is TGTGCCAGCAGCCTCCGAACCGGGACAGCTGAAAAACTGTTTTTT.

The CDR3 here is CASSSGLMAWGANVLTF. The CDR3 nucleotides read TGTGCCAGCAGCTCCGGACTTATGGCCTGGGGGGCCAACGTCCTGACTTTC. The chain links TRBV11-2 to TRBJ2-6; tentatively, D is TRBD2 (5 bases). The V gene lost 4 bases and the J gene lost 4 bases, with 17 bases spanning the gap. The CDR3 sequence is 17 residues long. CDR1 and CDR2 from the germline V gene are SGHAT and FQNNGV.

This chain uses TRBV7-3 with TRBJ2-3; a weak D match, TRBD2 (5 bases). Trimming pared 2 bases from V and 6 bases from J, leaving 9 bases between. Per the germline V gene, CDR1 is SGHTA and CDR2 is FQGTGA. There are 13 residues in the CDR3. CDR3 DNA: TGTGCCAGCAGCTTACTAGCTGGGGATACGCAGTATTTT. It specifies CASSLLAGDTQYF.

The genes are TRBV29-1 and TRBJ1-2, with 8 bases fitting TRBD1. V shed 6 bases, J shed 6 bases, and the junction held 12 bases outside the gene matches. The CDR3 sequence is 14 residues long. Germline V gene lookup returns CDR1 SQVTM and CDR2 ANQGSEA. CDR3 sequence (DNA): TGCAGCGTCCGACCTACGGACAGGGAAGATGGCTACACCTTC. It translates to CSVRPTDREDGYTF.

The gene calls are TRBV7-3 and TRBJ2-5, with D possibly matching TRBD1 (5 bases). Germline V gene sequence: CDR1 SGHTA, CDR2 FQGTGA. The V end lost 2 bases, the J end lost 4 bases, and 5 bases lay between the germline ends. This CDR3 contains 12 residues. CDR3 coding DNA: TGTGCCAGCAGCTTACAGGGAGAGACCCAGTACTTC. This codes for CASSLQGETQYF.

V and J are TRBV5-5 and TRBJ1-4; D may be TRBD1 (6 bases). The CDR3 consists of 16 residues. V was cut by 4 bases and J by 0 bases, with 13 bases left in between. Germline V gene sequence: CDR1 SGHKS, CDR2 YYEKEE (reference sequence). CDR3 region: CASSRQGMATNEKLFF. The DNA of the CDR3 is TGTGCCAGCAGCCGTCAGGGGATGGCAACTAATGAAAAACTGTTTTTT.

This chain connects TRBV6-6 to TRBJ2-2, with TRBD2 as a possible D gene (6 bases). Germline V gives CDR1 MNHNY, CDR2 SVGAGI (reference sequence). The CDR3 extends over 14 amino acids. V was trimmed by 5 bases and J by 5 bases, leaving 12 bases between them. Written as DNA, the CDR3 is TGTGCCAGCAGTACGGGACTTCTGACCGGGGAGCTGTTTTTT. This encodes CASSTGLLTGELFF.

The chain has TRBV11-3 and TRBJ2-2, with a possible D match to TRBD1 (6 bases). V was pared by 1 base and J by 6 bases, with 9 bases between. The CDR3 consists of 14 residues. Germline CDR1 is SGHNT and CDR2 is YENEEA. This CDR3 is CASSLVQGSGELFF. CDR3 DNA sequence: TGTGCCAGCAGCTTAGTTCAGGGGTCCGGGGAGCTGTTTTTT.

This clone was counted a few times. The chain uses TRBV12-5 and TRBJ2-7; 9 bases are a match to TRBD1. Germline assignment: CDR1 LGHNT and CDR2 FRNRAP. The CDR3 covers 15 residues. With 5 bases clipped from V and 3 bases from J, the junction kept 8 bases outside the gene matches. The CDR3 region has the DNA TGTGCTAGTGGTGGCCCGGGACAGGGTTTCTACGAGCAGTACTTC. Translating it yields CASGGPGQGFYEQYF.

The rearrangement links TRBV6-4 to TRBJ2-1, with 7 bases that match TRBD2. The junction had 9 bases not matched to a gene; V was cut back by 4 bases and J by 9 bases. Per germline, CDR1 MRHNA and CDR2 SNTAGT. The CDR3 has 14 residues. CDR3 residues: CASSVRAGRGEQFF. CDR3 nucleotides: TGTGCCAGCAGTGTTCGAGCGGGACGGGGTGAGCAGTTCTTC.

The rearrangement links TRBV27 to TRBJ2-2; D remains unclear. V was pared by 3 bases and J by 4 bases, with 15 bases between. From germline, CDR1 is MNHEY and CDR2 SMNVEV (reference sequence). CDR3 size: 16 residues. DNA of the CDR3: TGTGCCAGCAGTTTTGCGCTCTCGATTCCCACCGGGGAGCTGTTTTTT. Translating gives CASSFALSIPTGELFF.

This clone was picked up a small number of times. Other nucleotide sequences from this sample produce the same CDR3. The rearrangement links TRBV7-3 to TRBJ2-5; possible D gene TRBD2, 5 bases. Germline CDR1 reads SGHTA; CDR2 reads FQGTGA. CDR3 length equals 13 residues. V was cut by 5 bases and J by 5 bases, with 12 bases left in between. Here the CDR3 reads CASSLREGETQYF. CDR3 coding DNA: TGTGCCAGCAGCCTGAGGGAAGGCGAGACCCAGTACTTC. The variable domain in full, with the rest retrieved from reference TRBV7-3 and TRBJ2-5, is GAGVSQTPSNKVTEKGKYVELRCDPISGHTALYWYRQSLGQGPEFLIYFQGTGAADDSGLPNDRFFAVRPEGSVSTLKIQRTERGDSAVYLCASSLREGETQYFGPGTRLLVL.

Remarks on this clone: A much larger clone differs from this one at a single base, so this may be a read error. The CDR3 protein is CASSGGPYEQYF. DNA for the CDR3: TGTGCCAGCAGCGGGGGGCCCTACGAGCAGTACTTC. The chain combines TRBV28 with TRBJ2-7, with a weak D call TRBD2 (7 bases). V dropped 6 bases and J dropped 2 bases, with 8 bases sitting between them. This CDR3 comprises 12 residues. Germline values: CDR1 MDHEN, CDR2 SYDVKM.